In its sample, the clone carrying this T cell receptor (beta chain) was seen once. The protocol was immunoSEQ multiplex PCR, while the TCRdb copy is restricted to in-frame clones and leaves out a portion. Altogether around 200,000 clones are present, nearly 90% being singletons, with the ten largest covering 2% to 2.5%. Participant ages covered about 18 to 89 years across 25 or so US areas. Cohorts were based on clinical histories the participants reported. These data are taken from a study of blood T cell repertoires in COVID-19. In the study overall: Both acute and convalescent COVID-19 samples were obtained from the United States, Italy and Spain. From T cells, B-cell-depleted T cells, or PBMCs came the material, which was cDNA or gDNA.

The CDR3 extends over 17 amino acids. Germline loops: CDR1 LGHNA, CDR2 YSLEER. V lost 0 bases to trimming and J lost 0 bases, with 12 bases between them. Sequencing was performed on PBMCs or T cells enriched from blood (not recorded which). The clonotype was recovered from a woman aged 40 to 50 with acute COVID-19. The rearrangement links TRBV4-3 to TRBJ2-1; D might be TRBD2 (6 bases). The CDR3 is CASSQDMAGSSYNEQFF. DNA for the CDR3: TGCGCCAGCAGCCAAGACATGGCGGGGAGCTCCTACAATGAGCAGTTCTTC.